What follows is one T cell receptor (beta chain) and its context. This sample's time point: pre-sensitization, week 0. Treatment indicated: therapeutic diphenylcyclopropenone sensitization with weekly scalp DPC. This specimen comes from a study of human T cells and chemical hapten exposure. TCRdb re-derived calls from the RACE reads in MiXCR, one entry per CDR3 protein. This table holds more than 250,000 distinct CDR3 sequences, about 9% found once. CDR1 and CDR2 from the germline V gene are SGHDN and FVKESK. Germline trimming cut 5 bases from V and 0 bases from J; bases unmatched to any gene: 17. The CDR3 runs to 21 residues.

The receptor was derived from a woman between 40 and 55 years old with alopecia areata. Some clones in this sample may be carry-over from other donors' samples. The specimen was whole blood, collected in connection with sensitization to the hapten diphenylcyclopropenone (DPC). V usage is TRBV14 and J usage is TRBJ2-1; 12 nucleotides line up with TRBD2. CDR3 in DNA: TGTGCCAGCAGCTATTCTCGACTAGCGGGGGACCCATCGAGCTCCTACAATGAGCAGTTCTTC. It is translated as CASSYSRLAGDPSSSYNEQFF. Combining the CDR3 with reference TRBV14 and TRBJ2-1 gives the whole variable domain EAGVTQFPSHSVIEKGQTVTLRCDPISGHDNLYWYRRVMGKEIKFLLHFVKESKQDESGMPNNRFLAERTGGTYSTLKVQPAELEDSGVYFCASSYSRLAGDPSSSYNEQFFGPGTRLTVL.